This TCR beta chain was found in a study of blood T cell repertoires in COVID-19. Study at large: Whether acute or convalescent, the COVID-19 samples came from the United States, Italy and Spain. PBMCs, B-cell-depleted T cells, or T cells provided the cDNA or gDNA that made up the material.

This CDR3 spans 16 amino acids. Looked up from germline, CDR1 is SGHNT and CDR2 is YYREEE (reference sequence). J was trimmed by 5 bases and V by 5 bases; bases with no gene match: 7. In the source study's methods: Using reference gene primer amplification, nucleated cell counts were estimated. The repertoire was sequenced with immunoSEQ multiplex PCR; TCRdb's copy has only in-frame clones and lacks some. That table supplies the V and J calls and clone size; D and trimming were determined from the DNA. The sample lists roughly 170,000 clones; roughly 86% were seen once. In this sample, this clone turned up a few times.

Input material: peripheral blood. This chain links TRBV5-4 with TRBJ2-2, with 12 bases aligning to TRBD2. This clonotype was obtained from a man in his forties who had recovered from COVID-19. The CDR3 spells CASSRPSGGETGELFF. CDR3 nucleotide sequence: TGTGCCAGCAGTCGACCTAGCGGGGGGGAGACCGGGGAGCTGTTTTTT.